A selection of T cell receptor beta chains follows, all from one sample in a study of technical replicates of blood from a handful of donors. Profiled with immunoSEQ multiplex PCR; TCRdb holds only in-frame clones, not every one. The sample shows 75,000 to 85,000 clones, about 81% of them seen only once. Sequenced material: PBMCs. The source is a human donor in good health. Some clones in this sample may be carry-over from other donors' samples. Each CDR3 is given with its conserved first and last residue. The D gene is left open where the match is weak. Clone size, where shown, is once, few, many, or a class for clones that have expanded.

clone size: .
J gene: TRBJ2-2
V gene: TRBV7-9
D gene: .
CDR3 protein: CASSYSGTGELFF
CDR3 DNA: TGTGCCAGCAGCTATAGCGGCACCGGGGAGCTGTTTTTT

clone size: many
J gene: TRBJ1-2
V gene: TRBV7-9
D gene: .
CDR3 protein: CASSLTGGYGYTF
CDR3 DNA: TGTGCCAGCAGCTTAACGGGAGGCTATGGCTACACCTTC

clone size: .
J gene: TRBJ1-2
V gene: TRBV6-5
D gene: TRBD1
CDR3 protein: CASRPGQGANYGYTF
CDR3 DNA: TGTGCCAGCAGGCCGGGACAGGGAGCTAACTATGGCTACACCTTC

clone size: .
J gene: TRBJ2-7
V gene: TRBV9
D gene: TRBD2
CDR3 protein: CASSRTGGKGDEQYF
CDR3 DNA: TGTGCCAGCAGCCGGACGGGAGGGAAGGGGGACGAGCAGTACTTC

clone size: .
J gene: TRBJ2-1
V gene: TRBV28
D gene: .
CDR3 protein: CASSPLADEQFF
CDR3 DNA: TGTGCCAGCAGTCCGTTAGCAGATGAGCAGTTCTTC

clone size: .
J gene: TRBJ1-6
V gene: TRBV6-6
D gene: .
CDR3 protein: CASSSFTGPYNSPLHF
CDR3 DNA: TGTGCCAGCAGTTCTTTCACAGGGCCTTATAATTCACCCCTCCACTTT

clone size: .
J gene: TRBJ2-7
V gene: TRBV11-1
D gene: .
CDR3 protein: CASSLAPDSSYEQYF
CDR3 DNA: TGTGCCAGCAGCTTAGCGCCGGACAGCTCCTACGAGCAGTACTTC

clone size: .
J gene: TRBJ1-2
V gene: TRBV10-3
D gene: TRBD1
CDR3 protein: CAISQTGPNYGYTF
CDR3 DNA: TGTGCCATCAGCCAGACAGGGCCTAACTATGGCTACACCTTC

clone size: .
J gene: TRBJ2-7
V gene: TRBV9
D gene: TRBD1
CDR3 protein: CASSNRDRVYEQYF
CDR3 DNA: TGTGCCAGCAGCAATCGGGACAGGGTCTACGAGCAGTACTTC

clone size: .
J gene: TRBJ2-2
V gene: TRBV25-1
D gene: .
CDR3 protein: CASSEFGNTGELFF
CDR3 DNA: TGTGCCAGCAGTGAATTCGGGAACACCGGGGAGCTGTTTTTT

clone size: .
J gene: TRBJ2-5
V gene: TRBV6-5
D gene: TRBD1
CDR3 protein: CASRETGLETQYF
CDR3 DNA: TGTGCCAGCAGGGAGACAGGGTTAGAGACCCAGTACTTC

clone size: .
J gene: TRBJ2-2
V gene: TRBV7-2
D gene: TRBD2
CDR3 protein: CASSPAPQRGRTGELFF
CDR3 DNA: TGTGCCAGCAGCCCAGCCCCCCAGCGGGGTCGGACCGGGGAGCTGTTTTTT

clone size: .
J gene: TRBJ2-7
V gene: TRBV29-1
D gene: TRBD2
CDR3 protein: CSVRSGGRSYEQYF
CDR3 DNA: TGCAGCGTTCGGAGCGGGGGTCGATCCTACGAGCAGTACTTC

clone size: .
J gene: TRBJ2-6
V gene: TRBV4-2
D gene: .
CDR3 protein: CASSQLEWGANVLTF
CDR3 DNA: TGTGCCAGCAGCCAACTAGAGTGGGGGGCCAACGTCCTGACTTTC

clone size: .
J gene: TRBJ2-5
V gene: TRBV29-1
D gene: TRBD2
CDR3 protein: CSVEGAGGETQYF
CDR3 DNA: TGCAGCGTTGAAGGGGCGGGGGGGGAGACCCAGTACTTC

clone size: .
J gene: TRBJ2-5
V gene: TRBV4-2
D gene: TRBD2
CDR3 protein: CASSARDWEGLQETQYF
CDR3 DNA: TGTGCCAGCAGCGCCAGGGACTGGGAGGGTCTCCAAGAGACCCAGTACTTC

clone size: .
J gene: TRBJ2-4
V gene: TRBV11-2
D gene: TRBD2
CDR3 protein: CASSRLAKGKNIQYF
CDR3 DNA: TGTGCCAGCAGCCGACTAGCTAAGGGGAAAAACATTCAGTACTTC

clone size: .
J gene: TRBJ1-1
V gene: TRBV7-2
D gene: .
CDR3 protein: CASSPDMNTEAFF
CDR3 DNA: TGTGCCAGCAGCCCGGACATGAACACTGAAGCTTTCTTT

clone size: .
J gene: TRBJ2-5
V gene: TRBV5-4
D gene: TRBD1
CDR3 protein: CASSPDRGRETQYF
CDR3 DNA: TGTGCCAGCAGCCCGGACAGGGGCCGAGAGACCCAGTACTTC

clone size: few
J gene: TRBJ1-1
V gene: TRBV29-1
D gene: TRBD1
CDR3 protein: CSVSAGTGSTEAFF
CDR3 DNA: TGCAGCGTGTCAGCCGGGACAGGGAGCACTGAAGCTTTCTTT

clone size: .
J gene: TRBJ2-3
V gene: TRBV5-4
D gene: .
CDR3 protein: CASSLRGPLNTQYF
CDR3 DNA: TGTGCCAGCAGCTTAAGAGGGCCGTTAAATACGCAGTATTTT

clone size: .
J gene: TRBJ1-4
V gene: TRBV7-2
D gene: .
CDR3 protein: CASSLYAGFSEKLFF
CDR3 DNA: TGTGCCAGCAGCTTATATGCAGGGTTTAGTGAAAAACTGTTTTTT

clone size: .
J gene: TRBJ2-1
V gene: TRBV11-3
D gene: TRBD2
CDR3 protein: CASSLDGTNAEQFF
CDR3 DNA: TGTGCCAGCAGCTTAGACGGGACTAATGCTGAGCAGTTCTTC

clone size: few
J gene: TRBJ2-2
V gene: TRBV15
D gene: .
CDR3 protein: CATRTGNTGELFF
CDR3 DNA: TGTGCCACCAGGACAGGGAACACCGGGGAGCTGTTTTTT

clone size: .
J gene: TRBJ2-7
V gene: TRBV9
D gene: TRBD1
CDR3 protein: CASSVEGTGAYEQYF
CDR3 DNA: TGTGCCAGCAGCGTAGAGGGGACAGGGGCCTACGAGCAGTACTTC

clone size: .
J gene: TRBJ2-1
V gene: TRBV5-1
D gene: TRBD2
CDR3 protein: CASSLGTSDYNEQFF
CDR3 DNA: TGCGCCAGCAGCTTGGGGACTAGCGATTACAATGAGCAGTTCTTC

clone size: .
J gene: TRBJ2-7
V gene: TRBV6-5
D gene: TRBD1
CDR3 protein: CASSQGAYYEQYF
CDR3 DNA: TGTGCCAGCAGTCAGGGGGCTTACTACGAGCAGTACTTC

clone size: .
J gene: TRBJ2-5
V gene: TRBV4-3
D gene: TRBD2
CDR3 protein: CASSRTSGSQETQYF
CDR3 DNA: TGCGCCAGCAGCCGGACTAGCGGGTCTCAAGAGACCCAGTACTTC

clone size: .
J gene: TRBJ2-6
V gene: TRBV29-1
D gene: TRBD1
CDR3 protein: CSIPGQGSGANVLTF
CDR3 DNA: TGCAGCATCCCGGGACAGGGGTCTGGGGCCAACGTCCTGACTTTC

clone size: .
J gene: TRBJ1-1
V gene: TRBV20-1
D gene: .
CDR3 protein: CSARVRTEAFF
CDR3 DNA: TGCAGTGCTAGAGTCCGGACTGAAGCTTTCTTT

clone size: .
J gene: TRBJ1-2
V gene: TRBV5-6
D gene: .
CDR3 protein: CASRAPPGSYTF
CDR3 DNA: TGTGCCAGCAGGGCCCCTCCGGGGAGCTACACCTTC

clone size: .
J gene: TRBJ1-2
V gene: TRBV7-9
D gene: TRBD1
CDR3 protein: CASRGQGLATNYGYTF
CDR3 DNA: TGTGCCAGCAGGGGACAGGGCCTAGCGACTAACTATGGCTACACCTTC

clone size: few
J gene: TRBJ2-7
V gene: TRBV4-1
D gene: TRBD1
CDR3 protein: CASSQDYGTDYEQYF
CDR3 DNA: TGCGCCAGCAGCCAAGATTACGGGACAGACTACGAGCAGTACTTC

clone size: few
J gene: TRBJ1-6
V gene: TRBV7-6
D gene: .
CDR3 protein: CASSLGIRSPLHF
CDR3 DNA: TGTGCCAGCAGCTTAGGTATCAGGTCACCCCTCCACTTT

clone size: .
J gene: TRBJ2-7
V gene: TRBV11-2
D gene: TRBD2
CDR3 protein: CASTKRRGAFSYEQYF
CDR3 DNA: TGTGCCAGCACCAAAAGGCGGGGGGCTTTCTCCTACGAGCAGTACTTC

clone size: .
J gene: TRBJ2-7
V gene: TRBV15
D gene: TRBD1
CDR3 protein: CATQNTLGTGKSYEQYF
CDR3 DNA: TGTGCCACCCAGAATACCTTGGGGACAGGGAAATCCTACGAGCAGTACTTC

clone size: .
J gene: TRBJ1-3
V gene: TRBV30
D gene: .
CDR3 protein: CAWSERGRPGNTIYF
CDR3 DNA: TGTGCCTGGAGTGAAAGGGGGAGACCCGGAAACACCATATATTTT

clone size: .
J gene: TRBJ1-5
V gene: TRBV6-1
D gene: TRBD1
CDR3 protein: CASRSGTGGGQPQHF
CDR3 DNA: TGTGCCAGCAGATCCGGGACAGGGGGCGGTCAGCCCCAGCATTTT

clone size: once
J gene: TRBJ2-1
V gene: TRBV9
D gene: TRBD2
CDR3 protein: CASSVGSSGRGNEQFF
CDR3 DNA: TGTGCCAGCAGCGTAGGGTCTAGCGGGAGGGGAAATGAGCAGTTCTTC

clone size: .
J gene: TRBJ2-3
V gene: TRBV25-1
D gene: TRBD1
CDR3 protein: CASSSESRGPGPPDTQYF
CDR3 DNA: TGTGCCAGCAGTTCGGAGAGCAGGGGGCCGGGTCCACCAGATACGCAGTATTTT

clone size: .
J gene: TRBJ1-6
V gene: TRBV12-5
D gene: .
CDR3 protein: CASGLGLGNSPLHF
CDR3 DNA: TGTGCTAGTGGTTTGGGCCTCGGGAATTCACCCCTCCACTTT

clone size: .
J gene: TRBJ1-6
V gene: TRBV27
D gene: .
CDR3 protein: CASSSEGSFVNSPLHF
CDR3 DNA: TGTGCCAGCAGTTCAGAGGGTTCGTTCGTTAATTCACCCCTCCACTTT

clone size: .
J gene: TRBJ1-6
V gene: TRBV6-5
D gene: .
CDR3 protein: CASSYGGYNSPLHF
CDR3 DNA: TGTGCCAGCAGTTACGGGGGGTATAATTCACCCCTCCACTTT

clone size: .
J gene: TRBJ1-1
V gene: TRBV6-6
D gene: TRBD1
CDR3 protein: CASSLYRDSTEAFF
CDR3 DNA: TGTGCCAGCAGTCTATACCGGGACAGTACTGAAGCTTTCTTT

clone size: .
J gene: TRBJ2-7
V gene: TRBV27
D gene: .
CDR3 protein: CASRPTGEQYF
CDR3 DNA: TGTGCCAGCAGACCTACGGGCGAGCAGTACTTC

clone size: .
J gene: TRBJ2-3
V gene: TRBV7-8
D gene: TRBD2
CDR3 protein: CASSLGLGGNTDTQYF
CDR3 DNA: TGTGCCAGCAGCCTGGGACTAGGGGGGAACACAGATACGCAGTATTTT

clone size: .
J gene: TRBJ1-1
V gene: TRBV19
D gene: .
CDR3 protein: CASSTVENTEAFF
CDR3 DNA: TGTGCCAGTAGTACCGTAGAGAACACTGAAGCTTTCTTT

clone size: .
J gene: TRBJ2-5
V gene: TRBV7-2
D gene: .
CDR3 protein: CASSLTREETQYF
CDR3 DNA: TGTGCCAGCAGCCTTACTAGAGAAGAGACCCAGTACTTC

clone size: few
J gene: TRBJ2-1
V gene: TRBV30
D gene: .
CDR3 protein: CASLRPDNEQFF
CDR3 DNA: TGTGCCTCCCTTCGTCCCGACAATGAGCAGTTCTTC

clone size: few
J gene: TRBJ2-5
V gene: TRBV6-6
D gene: TRBD2
CDR3 protein: CASTMTSGGKETQYF
CDR3 DNA: TGTGCCAGCACTATGACTAGCGGGGGGAAAGAGACCCAGTACTTC

clone size: .
J gene: TRBJ2-2
V gene: TRBV15
D gene: .
CDR3 protein: CATSYPASGTGELFF
CDR3 DNA: TGTGCCACCAGCTACCCAGCTAGTGGGACCGGGGAGCTGTTTTTT

clone size: .
J gene: TRBJ1-1
V gene: TRBV11-2
D gene: .
CDR3 protein: CASRLQAVTEAFF
CDR3 DNA: TGTGCCAGCAGACTTCAGGCAGTCACTGAAGCTTTCTTT

clone size: .
J gene: TRBJ1-2
V gene: TRBV6-5
D gene: TRBD1
CDR3 protein: CASSYPGQGIYGYTF
CDR3 DNA: TGTGCCAGCAGTTACCCAGGACAGGGTATCTATGGCTACACCTTC

clone size: once
J gene: TRBJ2-3
V gene: TRBV5-1
D gene: TRBD1
CDR3 protein: CASSLPTTTGVADTQYF
CDR3 DNA: TGCGCCAGCAGCTTGCCAACCACGACAGGGGTTGCAGATACGCAGTATTTT